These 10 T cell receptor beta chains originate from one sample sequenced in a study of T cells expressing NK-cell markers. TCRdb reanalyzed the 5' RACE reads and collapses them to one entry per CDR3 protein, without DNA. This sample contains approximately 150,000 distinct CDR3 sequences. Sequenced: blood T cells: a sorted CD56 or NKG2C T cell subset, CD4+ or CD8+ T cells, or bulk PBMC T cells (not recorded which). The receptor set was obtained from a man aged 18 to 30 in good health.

CDR3 sequence reads: CSARGTGTSESLLSTDTQYF. The V and J genes are TRBV20-1 and TRBJ2-3; TCRdb indicates TRBD2, and absent DNA this call remains unverified. Looked up from germline, CDR1 is DFQATT and CDR2 is SNEGSKA (reference sequence). This CDR3 contains 20 residues.

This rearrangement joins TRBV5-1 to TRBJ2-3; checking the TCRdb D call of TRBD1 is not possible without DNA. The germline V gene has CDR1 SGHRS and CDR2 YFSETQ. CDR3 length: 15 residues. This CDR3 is CASSPTGGGQDTQYF.

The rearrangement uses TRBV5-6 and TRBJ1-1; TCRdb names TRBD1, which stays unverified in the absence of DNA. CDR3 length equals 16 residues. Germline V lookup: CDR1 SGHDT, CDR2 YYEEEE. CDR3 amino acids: CASSINPGQLDTEAFF.

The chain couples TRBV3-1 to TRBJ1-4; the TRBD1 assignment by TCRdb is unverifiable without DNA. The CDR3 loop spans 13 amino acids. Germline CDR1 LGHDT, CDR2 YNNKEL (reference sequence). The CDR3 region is CASSQAGDEKLFF.

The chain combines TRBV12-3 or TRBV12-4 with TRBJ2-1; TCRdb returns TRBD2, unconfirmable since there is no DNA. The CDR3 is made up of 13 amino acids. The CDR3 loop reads CASTPLGIYEQFF.

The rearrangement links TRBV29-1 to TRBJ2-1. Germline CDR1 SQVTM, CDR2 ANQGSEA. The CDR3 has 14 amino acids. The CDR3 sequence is CSVDNKDSYNEQFF.

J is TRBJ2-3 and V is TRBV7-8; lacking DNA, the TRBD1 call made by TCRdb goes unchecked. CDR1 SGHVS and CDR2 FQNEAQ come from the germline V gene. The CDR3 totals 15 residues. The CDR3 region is CASSGRGRGADTQYF.

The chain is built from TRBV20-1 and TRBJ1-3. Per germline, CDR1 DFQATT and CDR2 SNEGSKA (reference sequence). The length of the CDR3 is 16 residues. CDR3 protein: CSAEVLVPSSGNTIYF.

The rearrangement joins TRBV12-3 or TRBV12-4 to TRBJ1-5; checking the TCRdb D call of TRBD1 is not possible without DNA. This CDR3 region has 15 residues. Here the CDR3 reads CASSLGAGEGQPQHF.

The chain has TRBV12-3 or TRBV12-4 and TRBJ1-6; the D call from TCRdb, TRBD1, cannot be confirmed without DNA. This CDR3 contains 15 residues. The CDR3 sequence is CASSPGTGDYSPLHF.